Included here is one T cell receptor (beta chain) sequence, with context. Its antigen is unidentified. Next came a second PCR, run for about 6 to 11 cycles, which used a sample-barcoded 5' primer along with a J-beta primer mix. TCRdb ran MiXCR on the 5' RACE reads and lists one entry per CDR3 protein. The profile shows about 900,000 distinct CDR3 sequences, about 44% of them singletons. About 10 milliliters of peripheral blood were drawn from each donor into EDTA-treated tubes. Per individual sample, total RNA of at least 5 micrograms was extracted. Trimming took off 7 bases at V and 2 bases at J, with 8 bases between the two ends. Germline values: CDR1 ENHRY, CDR2 SYGVKD. The CDR3 runs to 12 residues. This sample was included in a study of blood T cells in healthy people across ages. Study-level results: Diversity estimates from one million T cells were considered underestimates. Diversity of TCR beta correlated strongly with naive T cell percentage.

The gene calls are TRBV10-3 and TRBJ1-2; D might be TRBD1 (5 bases). Sample: blood. This clonotype was obtained from a man aged 25 to 45 in good health. CDR3 DNA sequence: TGTGCCATCACGGCAGGGAACTATGGCTACACCTTC. Translating it yields CAITAGNYGYTF.